This T cell receptor (beta chain) stems from a study of cytomegalovirus exposure and HLA in healthy donors. It was with 60 Vbeta and 13 Jbeta primers that the PCR ran. The data were produced by immunoSEQ multiplex PCR, yet TCRdb's version contains in-frame clones alone and is incomplete. The repertoire holds 150,000 to 200,000 clones, about four fifths seen once, with approximately 2.9% in the top ten. Germline CDR1 and CDR2: LNHNV and YYDKDF (reference sequence). The CDR3 consists of 16 residues. With 0 bases removed from V and 2 bases from J, the gap between germline ends came to 12 bases. This sequence joins TRBV15 and TRBJ2-3; possible D gene TRBD2, 6 bases. The sequenced sample consisted of PBMCs. This TCR came from a female donor in good health and CMV-seronegative. The CDR3 region is CATSRDAAGATDTQYF. In nucleotides, the CDR3 is TGTGCCACCAGCAGAGATGCAGCGGGCGCCACAGATACGCAGTATTTT. Filled out from reference TRBV15 and TRBJ2-3, the complete variable domain reads DAMVIQNPRYQVTQFGKPVTLSCSQTLNHNVMYWYQQKSSQAPKLLFHYYDKDFNNEADTPDNFQSRRPNTSFCFLDIRSPGLGDTAMYLCATSRDAAGATDTQYFGPGTRLTVL.